The 26 T cell receptor beta chains below were found in one sample sequenced in a study of OX40 agonist ivuxolimab in advanced cancers. TCRdb's table, derived via immunoSEQ multiplex PCR, lists solely in-frame clones and lacks some. The sample consists of some 41,000 clones, about 90% of them appearing once. The sample was CD4+ or CD8+ T cells sorted from blood, taken in a trial of the OX40 agonist ivuxolimab. The origin of the receptors is an adult with an advanced solid tumor such as melanoma, head and neck, liver or kidney cancer.

This clone occurred once. The chain combines TRBV18 with TRBJ2-2; D is possibly TRBD1 or TRBD2 (5 bases each). The CDR3 loop spans 15 amino acids. V gave up 5 bases and J gave up 7 bases, with 17 bases separating them. Per germline, CDR1 KGHSH and CDR2 LQKENI. The CDR3 nucleotides are TGTGCCAGCTCAATCCGGGACCCAAGTGACGGGGAGCTGTTTTTT. It is translated as CASSIRDPSDGELFF.

This clone showed up just once. This chain links TRBV9 with TRBJ1-6; TRBD1 matches at 8 bases. There are 16 residues in the CDR3. Germline trimming cut 2 bases from V and 5 bases from J; bases unmatched to any gene: 6. Germline V gene data show CDR1 as SGDLS and CDR2 as YYNGEE. CDR3 protein: CASSVTGDTNNSPLHF. The CDR3 DNA follows: TGTGCCAGCAGCGTGACAGGGGATACTAATAATTCACCCCTCCACTTT.

This clone was recorded only once. The V gene is TRBV5-1, the J gene TRBJ1-5; D gene uncertain. Germline V gene sequence: CDR1 SGHRS, CDR2 YFSETQ. Trimming stripped 2 bases from V and 6 bases from J, with 12 bases between. CDR3 length: 14 amino acids. The CDR3 here is CASSLVPGSQPQHF. In DNA, the CDR3 is TGCGCCAGCAGCTTAGTCCCGGGTAGTCAGCCCCAGCATTTT.

The rearrangement joins TRBV7-2 to TRBJ2-6; either TRBD1 or TRBD2 may fit D (5 bases each). Germline-derived CDR1 and CDR2 are SGHTA and FQGNSA. The V end was cut by 2 bases, the J end by 0 bases, with 14 bases between. The CDR3 extends over 18 amino acids. DNA of the CDR3: TGTGCCAGCAGCTTAAACGGGGCAGCCAGCTCTGGGGCCAACGTCCTGACTTTC. It is translated as CASSLNGAASSGANVLTF.

The chain carries TRBV7-3 and TRBJ2-7; 8 nucleotides agree with TRBD2. This CDR3 contains 14 residues. Germline lookup yields CDR1 SGHTA and CDR2 FQGTGA. With 5 bases clipped from V and 5 bases from J, the junction kept 8 bases outside the gene matches. The CDR3 reads CASSAGGTGDEQYF. The CDR3 DNA sequence: TGTGCCAGCAGCGCGGGGGGCACCGGGGACGAGCAGTACTTC. Using reference TRBV7-3 and TRBJ2-7 for the parts outside the CDR3, the full variable domain is GAGVSQTPSNKVTEKGKYVELRCDPISGHTALYWYRQSLGQGPEFLIYFQGTGAADDSGLPNDRFFAVRPEGSVSTLKIQRTERGDSAVYLCASSAGGTGDEQYFGPGTRLTVT.

The chain joins TRBV6-6 to TRBJ2-7; 7 positions match TRBD1. V trimming: 6 bases; J trimming: 4 bases; junction bases outside the gene matches: 6. The CDR3 is 13 amino acids. CDR1 and CDR2 from the germline V gene are MNHNY and SVGAGI (reference sequence). CDR3 DNA sequence: TGTGCCAGCAGCCCGGGACAGCGTTACGAGCAGTACTTC. Residues: CASSPGQRYEQYF.

The chain recombines TRBV7-3 with TRBJ2-1, with D perhaps TRBD1 or TRBD2 (6 bases each). The germline V and J ends were trimmed by 2 bases and 6 bases, with 14 bases remaining between them. The V gene's germline CDR1 is SGHTA and CDR2 FQGTGA. The CDR3 loop spans 15 amino acids. CDR3 coding DNA: TGTGCCAGCAGCTTAGGAGTTCCGGGGGCCAATGAGCAGTTCTTC. This gives the protein CASSLGVPGANEQFF. The whole variable domain, filled in from reference TRBV7-3 and TRBJ2-1, reads GAGVSQTPSNKVTEKGKYVELRCDPISGHTALYWYRQSLGQGPEFLIYFQGTGAADDSGLPNDRFFAVRPEGSVSTLKIQRTERGDSAVYLCASSLGVPGANEQFFGPGTRLTVL.

The chain uses TRBV7-2 and TRBJ2-5; 15 positions match TRBD2. V gave up 4 bases and J gave up 5 bases; unmatched junction bases: 5. The germline CDR1 and CDR2 sequences are SGHTA and FQGNSA. CDR3 size: 16 residues. CDR3 amino acids: CASSWTSGGDSETQYF. Here the CDR3 DNA reads TGTGCCAGCAGCTGGACTAGCGGGGGGGATTCGGAGACCCAGTACTTC.

The chain employs TRBV7-8 and TRBJ1-1; 7 bases match TRBD1. The V and J ends lost 4 bases and 4 bases, in that order; junction bases with no gene match: 6. The CDR3 runs 14 residues. From germline, CDR1 is SGHVS and CDR2 FQNEAQ. This chain's CDR3 is CASSYEQGSTEAFF. In DNA form, the CDR3 reads TGTGCCAGCAGCTACGAACAGGGGAGCACTGAAGCTTTCTTT.

V and J are TRBV4-2 and TRBJ2-6; 10 bases line up with TRBD2. The CDR3 spans 19 residues. Germline CDR1 is LGHNA and CDR2 is YNFKEQ. V gave up 1 base and J gave up 0 bases; unmatched junction bases: 6. CDR3 sequence reads: CASSQVVAGGGSGANVLTF. CDR3 nucleotide sequence: TGTGCCAGCAGCCAAGTTGTAGCGGGGGGAGGCTCTGGGGCCAACGTCCTGACTTTC.

Worth noting for this clone: A junction end diverges from the germline sequence, so it may reflect a read error. V usage is TRBV11-3 and J usage is TRBJ2-5; the match to TRBD2 covers 11 bases. Germline V CDR1 and CDR2: SGHNT, YENEEA. This CDR3 is built from 14 residues. The CDR3 coding sequence is TGTGCCAGCACCTTAGCGGGGGGGCGGGAGACCCAGTACTTC. Translated, it gives CASTLAGGRETQYF.

The chain is built from TRBV5-1 and TRBJ2-3, with 10 bases that match TRBD2. V lost 3 bases, J lost 9 bases, and 10 bases stayed unmatched. The CDR3 contains 15 residues. From germline, CDR1 is SGHRS and CDR2 YFSETQ. CDR3 residues: CASSSLAGSGGTQYF. CDR3 nucleotide sequence: TGCGCCAGCAGCTCACTAGCGGGGTCCGGGGGGACGCAGTATTTT.

The chain recombines TRBV6-1 with TRBJ1-4; D is unclear. This CDR3 contains 14 residues. V was clipped by 1 base and J by 7 bases, with 10 bases between them. Germline-derived CDR1 and CDR2 are MNHNS and SASEGT. The CDR3 loop is CASSEGRWGEKLFF. The CDR3 nucleotides are TGTGCCAGCAGTGAAGGTCGCTGGGGTGAAAAACTGTTTTTT.

This clone was seen just once. The chain links TRBV19 to TRBJ2-7, with a weak D call TRBD2 (5 bases). Germline assignment: CDR1 LNHDA and CDR2 SQIVND (reference sequence). The CDR3 loop spans 16 amino acids. V lost 3 bases, J lost 7 bases, and 22 bases lay in between. The chain's CDR3 is CASSIGNRDSLKEQYF. Written as DNA, the CDR3 is TGTGCCAGTAGTATCGGAAACCGGGATTCTCTAAAGGAGCAGTACTTC.

The CDR3 nucleotides read TGTGCCAGGGAATCAGGGGGCGTGATTGTTGAAAAACTGTTTTTT. Encoded protein: CARESGGVIVEKLFF. The chain employs TRBV6-1 and TRBJ1-4; 8 bases fit TRBD1. Germline V CDR1 and CDR2: MNHNS, SASEGT. The CDR3 consists of 15 residues. Unmatched junction bases numbered 13, after V lost 9 bases and J lost 7 bases.

The chain joins TRBV5-1 to TRBJ2-3, with TRBD2 as a possible D gene (7 bases). The CDR3 length is 13 residues. Trimming left V 7 bases short and J 2 bases short, with 11 bases between. Germline-derived CDR1 and CDR2 are SGHRS and YFSETQ. The CDR3 sequence: CASGRGVTDTQYF. The CDR3 nucleotides read TGCGCCAGCGGGAGGGGGGTCACAGATACGCAGTATTTT.

The chain links TRBV9 to TRBJ1-1; possible D gene TRBD1, 5 bases. The ends were cut back, 0 bases at V and 2 bases at J, with 14 bases in the middle. CDR1 and CDR2 from the germline V gene are SGDLS and YYNGEE. This CDR3 has 16 amino acids. The CDR3 region is CASSVGGAEANTEAFF. Written as DNA, the CDR3 is TGTGCCAGCAGCGTAGGAGGGGCGGAGGCAAACACTGAAGCTTTCTTT. The full variable domain, completed using reference TRBV9 and TRBJ1-1, is DSGVTQTPKHLITATGQRVTLRCSPRSGDLSVYWYQQSLDQGLQFLIQYYNGEERAKGNILERFSAQQFPDLHSELNLSSLELGDSALYFCASSVGGAEANTEAFFGQGTRLTVV.

V usage is TRBV2 and J usage is TRBJ2-7; no clear D. The CDR3 extends over 12 amino acids. Trimming removed 4 bases at V and 4 bases at J, with 8 bases between. Per germline, CDR1 SNHLY and CDR2 FYNNEI. The CDR3 protein is CASSGRAYEQYF. The CDR3 nucleotides are TGTGCCAGCAGTGGACGGGCTTACGAGCAGTACTTC.

This chain's CDR3 is CASRDGTNTGELFF. Written as DNA, the CDR3 is TGTGCCAGCCGGGACGGAACGAACACCGGGGAGCTGTTTTTT. The chain is built from TRBV27 and TRBJ2-2; possibly TRBD1 or TRBD2 for D (5 bases each). The germline V gene has CDR1 MNHEY and CDR2 SMNVEV (reference sequence). This CDR3 spans 14 amino acids. V was trimmed by 8 bases and J by 0 bases, leaving 10 bases between them.

The V and J genes are TRBV2 and TRBJ1-2; TRBD1 agrees at 10 bases. The CDR3 sequence is 11 residues long. Germline lookup yields CDR1 SNHLY and CDR2 FYNNEI. V trimming: 11 bases; J trimming: 7 bases; junction bases outside the gene matches: 4. In DNA, the CDR3 is TGTGCCGGACAGGGGGGGTCTGGCTACACCTTC. This encodes CAGQGGSGYTF.

The chain is built from TRBV30 and TRBJ2-5; unclear D gene. V was pared by 0 bases and J by 7 bases, with 9 bases between. The length of the CDR3 is 12 residues. CDR1 and CDR2 from the germline V gene are GTSNPN and SVGIG (reference sequence). DNA of the CDR3: TGTGCCTGGAGTGTAGGGTCTCGGACCCAGTACTTC. This translates into CAWSVGSRTQYF.

V is TRBV4-3 and J is TRBJ1-1; the D is unclear. Germline lookup yields CDR1 LGHNA and CDR2 YSLEER. CDR3 length equals 16 residues. Trimming took 1 base from V and 6 from J, leaving 18 bases between them. The CDR3 is CASSQVGRVHSAEAFF. In nucleotides, the CDR3 is TGCGCCAGCAGCCAAGTAGGTAGGGTCCACTCCGCTGAAGCTTTCTTT.

This clone came up a few times. V is TRBV5-4 and J is TRBJ2-5; 11 bases agree with TRBD2. The CDR3 is 15 residues long. V shed 3 bases, J shed 1 base, and the junction held 2 bases outside the gene matches. Germline lookup yields CDR1 SGHNT and CDR2 YYREEE (reference sequence). This CDR3 is CASSSSGGTQETQYF. The CDR3 DNA reads as TGTGCCAGCAGCTCTAGCGGGGGGACCCAAGAGACCCAGTACTTC.

This chain connects TRBV4-1 to TRBJ1-2, with no clear D. V was cut by 0 bases and J by 3 bases, with 8 bases left in between. This CDR3 comprises 14 residues. Germline CDR1 MGHRA, CDR2 YSYEKL. CDR3 sequence reads: CASSQDGSYYGYTF. The CDR3 bases are TGCGCCAGCAGCCAAGATGGGAGTTACTATGGCTACACCTTC.

The V gene is TRBV19, the J gene TRBJ2-5; tentative D call: TRBD2 (5 bases). CDR3 size: 13 residues. With 5 bases removed from V and 2 bases from J, the gap between germline ends came to 9 bases. The germline V gene encodes CDR1 LNHDA and CDR2 SQIVND (reference sequence). In nucleotides, the CDR3 is TGTGCCAGTAGTCGGACTTTACAAGAGACCCAGTACTTC. This encodes CASSRTLQETQYF.

This clone was recorded only once. The rearrangement joins TRBV11-2 to TRBJ1-1; 9 bases are a match to TRBD1. V lost 5 bases and J lost 6; bases outside the gene matches: 7. The germline CDR1 and CDR2 sequences are SGHAT and FQNNGV. The CDR3 length is 14 residues. The CDR3 is CASSGTGRLAEAFF. CDR3 nucleotides: TGTGCCAGCAGCGGGACAGGGAGGTTGGCTGAAGCTTTCTTT.